Listed here are 29 T cell receptor beta chains from one sample, sequenced in a study of response to subunit inactivated influenza vaccine. TCRdb reanalysed the RT-PCR reads using MiXCR and keeps one entry per CDR3 protein. The table shows about 650,000 distinct CDR3 sequences, with around 14% occurring only once. Specimen: PBMCs from blood, collected 11 to 12 days after vaccination. The origin of the receptors is a man between 50 and 59 years old who received an inactivated influenza vaccine.

This clonotype was detected a few times. The chain joins TRBV7-9 to TRBJ2-3, with D unclear. Trimming pared 5 bases from V and 5 bases from J, leaving 17 bases between. This CDR3 region has 15 residues. CDR1 SEHNR and CDR2 FQNEAQ come from the germline V gene (reference sequence). This CDR3 reads CASSTPFDMGDTQYF. In nucleotides, the CDR3 is TGTGCCAGCAGCACCCCCTTCGATATGGGAGATACGCAGTATTTT.

Ten or more counts support this clonotype. V gene TRBV10-3 combines with J gene TRBJ2-2; D not resolved. This CDR3 contains 16 residues. The V gene lost 6 bases and the J gene lost 0 bases, with 14 bases spanning the gap. Germline values: CDR1 ENHRY, CDR2 SYGVKD. The CDR3 region has the DNA TGTGCCATCAGCGTTCCGAGCTACGCGAACACCGGGGAGCTGTTTTTT. The encoded protein is CAISVPSYANTGELFF.

The chain uses TRBV7-2 and TRBJ2-3; 7 positions match TRBD2. This CDR3 has 16 residues. Per germline, CDR1 SGHTA and CDR2 FQGNSA. V shed 4 bases, J shed 4 bases, and the junction held 11 bases outside the gene matches. The CDR3 coding sequence is TGTGCCAGCAGCTCCCCTTTTGGCGGGAGACCAGATACGCAGTATTTT. Translated: CASSSPFGGRPDTQYF.

This clonotype has more than one count but fewer than ten. V gene TRBV15 combines with J gene TRBJ2-3; no clear D gene. CDR1 LNHNV and CDR2 YYDKDF come from the germline V gene (reference sequence). This CDR3 is 16 amino acids long. V dropped 0 bases and J dropped 0 bases, with 10 bases sitting between them. The CDR3 coding sequence is TGTGCCACCAGCAGAGACGGTAGGGCGAGCACAGATACGCAGTATTTT. It specifies CATSRDGRASTDTQYF.

The chain joins TRBV6-1 to TRBJ2-1, with 10 bases identical to TRBD1. The germline CDR1 and CDR2 sequences are MNHNS and SASEGT. Trimming cost V 6 bases and J 5 bases; bases outside gene matches: 10. This CDR3 contains 16 residues. Written as DNA, the CDR3 is TGTGCCAGCAGGTGGACAGGGGGACGCCTTAACAATGAGCAGTTCTTC. Amino acid sequence: CASRWTGGRLNNEQFF.

This clonotype was seen repeatedly, ten times or more. The junction shows a germline mismatch at one end, possibly a read error. The rearrangement joins TRBV4-3 to TRBJ2-3; weak D call: TRBD1 (5 bases). The germline V gene encodes CDR1 LGHNA and CDR2 YSLEER. This CDR3 contains 13 residues. The CDR3 DNA reads TGTGCCAGCAGCCAGCAGGGTTCAGATACGCAGTATTTT. This codes for CASSQQGSDTQYF.

CDR3 DNA sequence: TGTGCCACCAGACAGGACCTGGGGCAGTCCTACGAGCAGTACTTC. The encoded protein is CATRQDLGQSYEQYF. The V gene is TRBV15, the J gene TRBJ2-7; TRBD1 is a possible D gene (5 bases). This CDR3 has 15 amino acids. V was clipped by 6 bases and J by 1 base, with 16 bases between them. The V gene's germline CDR1 is LNHNV and CDR2 YYDKDF (reference sequence). The full variable domain, rest sourced from reference TRBV15 and TRBJ2-7, is DAMVIQNPRYQVTQFGKPVTLSCSQTLNHNVMYWYQQKSSQAPKLLFHYYDKDFNNEADTPDNFQSRRPNTSFCFLDIRSPGLGDTAMYLCATRQDLGQSYEQYFGPGTRLTVT.

The rearrangement links TRBV18 to TRBJ2-1, with 10 bases aligning to TRBD1. The CDR3 extends over 15 amino acids. Germline V lookup: CDR1 KGHSH, CDR2 LQKENI. The J segment lost 8 bases and the V segment lost 2 bases, leaving 6 bases of the junction unmatched. The CDR3 nucleotides read TGTGCCAGCTCACCAAGGACAGGGGGTGGCGATGAGCAGTTCTTC. Its protein product is CASSPRTGGGDEQFF.

This clonotype was detected many times. This chain links TRBV7-6 with TRBJ2-7, with 8 bases matching TRBD1. The J segment lost 3 bases and the V segment lost 1 base, leaving 5 bases of the junction unmatched. Germline V lookup: CDR1 SGHVS, CDR2 FNYEAQ. The CDR3 is made up of 15 amino acids. The chain's CDR3 is CASSLGAGGNYEQYF. The CDR3 coding sequence is TGTGCCAGCAGCTTAGGAGCAGGGGGCAACTACGAGCAGTACTTC.

This clonotype was seen repeatedly, ten times or more. The V call is TRBV5-1, the J call TRBJ1-2; D is uncertain. CDR1 and CDR2 (germline): SGHRS, YFSETQ. V was cut by 0 bases and J by 8 bases, with 14 bases left in between. The CDR3 has 14 amino acids. CDR3 nucleotides: TGCGCCAGCAGCTTGGAGCGGGCAACGGGAGGCTACACCTTC. The encoded protein is CASSLERATGGYTF.

This clonotype was detected many times. The CDR3 reads CSAMTVNTEAFF. CDR3 nucleotides: TGCAGCGCAATGACAGTGAACACTGAAGCTTTCTTT. The chain couples TRBV29-1 to TRBJ1-1; D might be TRBD1 (5 bases). The V gene lost 7 bases and the J gene lost 0 bases, with 9 bases spanning the gap. The CDR3 is made up of 12 amino acids. Germline V lookup: CDR1 SQVTM, CDR2 ANQGSEA. Full variable domain (remainder filled in from reference TRBV29-1 and TRBJ1-1): SAVISQKPSRDICQRGTSLTIQCQVDSQVTMMFWYRQQPGQSLTLIATANQGSEATYESGFVIDKFPISRPNLTFSTLTVSNMSPEDSSIYLCSAMTVNTEAFFGQGTRLTVV.

J is TRBJ2-2 and V is TRBV10-3; no firm D call. V was shortened by 3 bases and J by 0 bases, with 8 bases between the two germline ends. Germline loops: CDR1 ENHRY, CDR2 SYGVKD. CDR3 length: 15 residues. DNA for the CDR3: TGTGCCATCAGTGATTTTCGTACGAACACCGGGGAGCTGTTTTTT. The encoded protein is CAISDFRTNTGELFF.

The CDR3 reads CASSQRPGALFF. The CDR3 coding sequence is TGTGCCAGCAGCCAACGACCAGGAGCACTGTTTTTT. V usage is TRBV3-1 and J usage is TRBJ1-4; no clear D. V was clipped by 2 bases and J by 13 bases, with 11 bases between them. CDR3 length: 12 residues. Germline lookup yields CDR1 LGHDT and CDR2 YNNKEL (reference sequence).

This rearrangement joins TRBV28 to TRBJ2-7; D is uncertain. This CDR3 spans 13 amino acids. The V and J ends lost 2 bases and 6 bases respectively, with 11 bases between them. CDR1 is MDHEN, CDR2 SYDVKM, per germline. The chain's CDR3 is CASSLTAPVEQYF. Written as DNA, the CDR3 is TGTGCCAGCAGTTTAACCGCCCCTGTCGAGCAGTACTTC.

V gene TRBV7-8 combines with J gene TRBJ2-5; D is uncertain. This CDR3 is built from 12 residues. CDR1 and CDR2 from the germline V gene are SGHVS and FQNEAQ. Trimming stripped 5 bases from V and 11 bases from J, with 15 bases between. The CDR3: CASSLGLVLQYF. Written as DNA, the CDR3 is TGTGCCAGCAGCCTCGGGCTAGTCCTTCAGTACTTC. The full variable domain, in which reference TRBV7-8 and TRBJ2-5 provide the parts outside the CDR3, is GAGVSQSPRYKVAKRGQDVALRCDPISGHVSLFWYQQALGQGPEFLTYFQNEAQLDKSGLPSDRFFAERPEGSVSTLKIQRTQQEDSAVYLCASSLGLVLQYFGPGTRLLVL.

CDR3 sequence reads: CSATRDSYEQYF. The CDR3 region has the DNA TGCAGTGCTACCCGGGACTCCTACGAGCAGTACTTC. The chain carries TRBV20-1 and TRBJ2-7; D is possibly TRBD2 (5 bases). Germline CDR1 and CDR2: DFQATT and SNEGSKA (reference sequence). Trimming removed 4 bases from V and 0 bases from J, with 7 bases in between. The CDR3 length is 12 residues.

The V and J genes are TRBV2 and TRBJ1-4; TRBD1 matches at 9 bases. This CDR3 has 15 residues. The V gene's germline CDR1 is SNHLY and CDR2 FYNNEI. V was clipped by 4 bases and J by 5 bases; unmatched bases: 5. The CDR3 is CASSVAGTGNEKLFF. As DNA, the CDR3 is TGTGCCAGCAGTGTCGCCGGGACAGGGAATGAAAAACTGTTTTTT. The entire variable domain, with the rest obtained from reference TRBV2 and TRBJ1-4, is as follows: EPEVTQTPSHQVTQMGQEVILRCVPISNHLYFYWYRQILGQKVEFLVSFYNNEISEKSEIFDDQFSVERPDGSNFTLKIRSTKLEDSAMYFCASSVAGTGNEKLFFGSGTQLSVL.

A few counts support this clonotype. J is TRBJ2-5 and V is TRBV5-6; tentatively, D is TRBD1 (5 bases). Germline V gene data show CDR1 as SGHDT and CDR2 as YYEEEE. This CDR3 has 15 residues. V was cut by 0 bases and J by 5 bases, with 14 bases left in between. The CDR3 protein is CASSLATEPAETQYF. CDR3 in DNA: TGTGCCAGCAGCTTGGCGACAGAGCCCGCCGAGACCCAGTACTTC. Complete variable domain (other parts from reference TRBV5-6 and TRBJ2-5): DAGVTQSPTHLIKTRGQQVTLRCSPKSGHDTVSWYQQALGQGPQFIFQYYEEEERQRGNFPDRFSGHQFPNYSSELNVNALLLGDSALYLCASSLATEPAETQYFGPGTRLLVL.

This clonotype was found many times. The J gene is TRBJ1-5, the V gene TRBV4-2, with 8 bases aligning to TRBD1. The junction had 10 bases not matched to a gene; V was cut back by 4 bases and J by 5 bases. CDR1 and CDR2 from the germline V gene are LGHNA and YNFKEQ. This CDR3 has 16 residues. The CDR3: CASSPSGQGLDQPQHF. CDR3 sequence (DNA): TGTGCCAGCAGCCCCTCAGGACAGGGTTTAGATCAGCCCCAGCATTTT.

This clonotype was counted at least ten times. J is TRBJ2-4 and V is TRBV9; perhaps D is TRBD1 or TRBD2 (5 bases each). V was shortened by 2 bases and J by 6 bases, with 15 bases between the two germline ends. Per germline, CDR1 SGDLS and CDR2 YYNGEE. The CDR3 has 15 amino acids. The CDR3 DNA reads as TGTGCCAGCAGCGTTGAGGGGTCCGATCGAAACATTCAGTACTTC. It yields the protein CASSVEGSDRNIQYF.

Comments on this clonotype: Sequence at one end of the junction differs from germline and may be a read error. J is TRBJ2-1 and V is TRBV20-1, with 16 nucleotides matching TRBD2. The CDR3 has 18 residues. CDR1 DFQATT and CDR2 SNEGSKA come from the germline V gene (reference sequence). This CDR3 reads CCARAPGLAGGNYNEQFF. CDR3 bases: TGCTGTGCTAGAGCCCCGGGACTAGCGGGAGGGAATTACAATGAGCAGTTCTTC.

This clonotype appeared a few times. The V and J genes are TRBV29-1 and TRBJ1-1, with a tentative D call TRBD1 (5 bases). The V and J ends lost 2 bases and 0 bases respectively, with 7 bases between them. The CDR3 is 13 residues long. Germline-derived CDR1 and CDR2 are SQVTM and ANQGSEA. DNA of the CDR3: TGCAGCGTTGAATTACAGGTGAACACTGAAGCTTTCTTT. Protein product: CSVELQVNTEAFF. Full variable domain (outside the CDR3, taken from reference TRBV29-1 and TRBJ1-1): SAVISQKPSRDICQRGTSLTIQCQVDSQVTMMFWYRQQPGQSLTLIATANQGSEATYESGFVIDKFPISRPNLTFSTLTVSNMSPEDSSIYLCSVELQVNTEAFFGQGTRLTVV.

The chain uses TRBV21-1 and TRBJ2-1; TRBD2, the table's D call, was not compared with the DNA. TRBV21-1 is a pseudogene segment. CDR3 length: 20 residues. The CDR3 DNA reads as TGTGCCAGCAGCAAAAAGGGGCAGCGGGGGGGCCCTCTTTTACAGGATGAGCAGTTCTTC. It yields the protein CASSKKGQRGGPLLQDEQFF.

This clonotype was recorded a few times. The chain has TRBV9 and TRBJ2-3, with 9 nucleotides matching TRBD2. CDR1 and CDR2 from the germline V gene are SGDLS and YYNGEE. The CDR3 extends over 16 amino acids. J was trimmed by 2 bases and V by 3 bases; bases with no gene match: 7. The CDR3 bases are TGTGCCAGCAGCGCCACCCCTAGCGGGGCCACAGATACGCAGTATTTT. Translated, it gives CASSATPSGATDTQYF.

The rearrangement uses TRBV15 and TRBJ2-5; D is unclear. The ends were cut back, 0 bases at V and 2 bases at J, with 4 bases in the middle. Germline V gene sequence: CDR1 LNHNV, CDR2 YYDKDF (reference sequence). This CDR3 is built from 13 residues. CDR3 nucleotide sequence: TGTGCCACCAGCAGAGAACATCAAGAGACCCAGTACTTC. Its translation is CATSREHQETQYF.

This chain connects TRBV7-2 to TRBJ2-5; D not resolved. Trimming took 6 bases from V and 5 from J, leaving 10 bases between them. Per the germline V gene, CDR1 is SGHTA and CDR2 is FQGNSA. This CDR3 has 12 residues. This CDR3 is CASSTNRETQYF. The CDR3 bases are TGTGCCAGCAGTACTAACCGGGAGACCCAGTACTTC.

The V gene is TRBV11-2, the J gene TRBJ2-2, with D perhaps matching TRBD1 (6 bases). Deletions cut 2 bases from V and 1 base from J, with 8 bases between. There are 15 residues in the CDR3. CDR1 and CDR2 (germline): SGHAT, FQNNGV. The CDR3 DNA reads TGTGCCAGCAGCTTATCCAGGGGGAACACCGGGGAGCTGTTTTTT. Amino acid sequence: CASSLSRGNTGELFF.

The chain combines TRBV20-1 with TRBJ2-3, with D unresolved. The V end lost 6 bases, the J end lost 6 bases, and 13 bases lay between the germline ends. The CDR3 is 12 amino acids. Germline CDR1 DFQATT, CDR2 SNEGSKA (reference sequence). CDR3 nucleotide sequence: TGCAGTGCGCGTGAATGGCGGGATACGCAGTATTTT. Translated: CSAREWRDTQYF.

This clonotype was counted a few times. The genes are TRBV12-3 or TRBV12-4 and TRBJ1-5; possibly TRBD1 for D (5 bases). The CDR3 runs 14 residues. V lost 5 bases and J 6 bases, leaving 14 bases between the germline ends. In nucleotides, the CDR3 is TGTGCCAGCAGTCCCGGGGCAGGGTCTCAGCCCCAGCATTTT. Translating it yields CASSPGAGSQPQHF.